The rows below give T cell receptor beta chains drawn from one sample of a study of regulatory T cells in long-lasting Graves disease. TCRdb called the multiplex PCR reads again in MiXCR, with one record for every CDR3 protein. The repertoire holds about 400,000 distinct CDR3 sequences, with around 21% as singletons. The sequencing here drew on peripheral blood mononuclear cells (PBMCs), taken when the disease was refractory, from a patient treated with antithyroid drugs. These receptors all come from a female donor with Graves disease. Each CDR3 is given with its conserved first and last residue. D genes are given only for firm matches. Clone sizes are given selectively: once, few, many, or a class where the clone is expanded.

abundance: few
j_gene: TRBJ2-2
d_gene: NA
v_gene: TRBV6-1
CDR3nt: TGTGCCAGCAGGACAGGACAAGCCCCCGGGGAGCTGTTTTTT
CDR3aa: CASRTGQAPGELFF

abundance: few
j_gene: TRBJ1-1
d_gene: TRBD1
v_gene: TRBV7-9
CDR3nt: TGTGCCAGCAGCCTTGGCGGACAGGGGGTAGCTTTCTTT
CDR3aa: CASSLGGQGVAFF

abundance: NA
j_gene: TRBJ2-2
d_gene: NA
v_gene: TRBV11-2
CDR3nt: TGTGCCAGTATGATAATTCGAGGGGTGGGCACCGGGGAGCTGTTTTTT
CDR3aa: CASMIIRGVGTGELFF

abundance: many
j_gene: TRBJ1-5
d_gene: TRBD1
v_gene: TRBV6-5
CDR3nt: TGTGCCAGCAGTTCGGGACAGGGTAATCAGCCCCAGCATTTT
CDR3aa: CASSSGQGNQPQHF

abundance: few
j_gene: TRBJ1-1
d_gene: NA
v_gene: TRBV20-1
CDR3nt: TGCGGTGCGGTACGGGCTGAAGCTTTCTTT
CDR3aa: CGAVRAEAFF

abundance: NA
j_gene: TRBJ1-4
d_gene: NA
v_gene: TRBV19
CDR3nt: TGTGCCAGTACCGCGTGGGAGAACAATGAAAAACTGTTTTTT
CDR3aa: CASTAWENNEKLFF

abundance: many
j_gene: TRBJ2-7
d_gene: TRBD1
v_gene: TRBV20-1
CDR3nt: TGCAGTGCTAGAGATGGGGGACAGGGGGCTTCGGAGCAGTACTTC
CDR3aa: CSARDGGQGASEQYF

abundance: many
j_gene: TRBJ2-5
d_gene: NA
v_gene: TRBV7-2
CDR3nt: TGTGCCAGCAGTCGACAGGTTCAAGAGACCCAGTACTTC
CDR3aa: CASSRQVQETQYF

abundance: many
j_gene: TRBJ1-4
d_gene: TRBD1
v_gene: TRBV7-8
CDR3nt: TGTGCCAGCAGCCCGAGGGACAGGGGCGGGAATGAAAAACTGTTTTTT
CDR3aa: CASSPRDRGGNEKLFF

abundance: NA
j_gene: TRBJ1-5
d_gene: TRBD1
v_gene: TRBV20-1
CDR3nt: TGCAGTGCTAGGGGACAGGGGGCTCTAGTAGATCAGCCCCAGCATTTT
CDR3aa: CSARGQGALVDQPQHF

abundance: few
j_gene: TRBJ1-2
d_gene: TRBD1
v_gene: TRBV6-1
CDR3nt: TGTGCCAGCAGTATTGACAGGGTGAACTATGGCTACACCTTC
CDR3aa: CASSIDRVNYGYTF

abundance: many
j_gene: TRBJ1-2
d_gene: NA
v_gene: TRBV28
CDR3nt: TGTGCCAGCAGTATGAGCTATGGCTACACCTTC
CDR3aa: CASSMSYGYTF

abundance: NA
j_gene: TRBJ2-7
d_gene: TRBD1
v_gene: TRBV29-1
CDR3nt: TGCAGCGTCGTACCGGGACAGGGGGCAACCTACGAGCAGTACTTC
CDR3aa: CSVVPGQGATYEQYF

abundance: few
j_gene: TRBJ2-5
d_gene: TRBD1
v_gene: TRBV7-6
CDR3nt: TGTGCCAGCAGCCGATCCACAGGGGCCGGGCAAGAGACCCAGTACTTC
CDR3aa: CASSRSTGAGQETQYF

abundance: many
j_gene: TRBJ1-1
d_gene: NA
v_gene: TRBV7-9
CDR3nt: TGTGCCAGCAGCTCAACAGGGCAATCTGAAGCTTTCTTT
CDR3aa: CASSSTGQSEAFF

abundance: NA
j_gene: TRBJ2-7
d_gene: NA
v_gene: TRBV7-2
CDR3nt: TGTGCCAGCAGCTTGGCTTTTAGCCACGAGCAGTACTTC
CDR3aa: CASSLAFSHEQYF

abundance: many
j_gene: TRBJ2-7
d_gene: NA
v_gene: TRBV12-3/TRBV12-4
CDR3nt: TGTGCCAGCCGCGCCCAGACAGGTCCCTACGAGCAGTACTTC
CDR3aa: CASRAQTGPYEQYF

abundance: NA
j_gene: TRBJ1-1
d_gene: NA
v_gene: TRBV20-1
CDR3nt: TGCAGTGCTTGGCGGTTTGAAGCTTTCTTT
CDR3aa: CSAWRFEAFF

abundance: NA
j_gene: TRBJ2-1
d_gene: NA
v_gene: TRBV28
CDR3nt: TGTGCCAGCAGTTTTAGTCCAGAGACCTACAATGAGCAGTTCTTC
CDR3aa: CASSFSPETYNEQFF

abundance: many
j_gene: TRBJ2-7
d_gene: NA
v_gene: TRBV27
CDR3nt: TGTGCCAGCAGCTTGCGACAGACGTACGAGCAGTACTTC
CDR3aa: CASSLRQTYEQYF

abundance: once
j_gene: TRBJ2-1
d_gene: NA
v_gene: TRBV12-3/TRBV12-4
CDR3nt: TGTGCCAGCACAATCGGAGGGGGCGGGTCCTACAATGAGCAGTTCTTC
CDR3aa: CASTIGGGGSYNEQFF

abundance: many
j_gene: TRBJ2-7
d_gene: TRBD1
v_gene: TRBV20-1
CDR3nt: TGCAGTGGCGAAGACAGGGTGGGGAGCGAGCAGTACTTC
CDR3aa: CSGEDRVGSEQYF

abundance: few
j_gene: TRBJ2-5
d_gene: TRBD2
v_gene: TRBV15
CDR3nt: TGTGCCACCAGCAGGGAGGGACTAGCAGAGCAAGAGACCCAGTACTTC
CDR3aa: CATSREGLAEQETQYF

abundance: many
j_gene: TRBJ1-5
d_gene: NA
v_gene: TRBV6-5
CDR3nt: TGTGCCAGCAGTTACGGGGGACCCTATAGCAATCAGCCCCAGCATTTT
CDR3aa: CASSYGGPYSNQPQHF

abundance: NA
j_gene: TRBJ2-1
d_gene: NA
v_gene: TRBV5-1
CDR3nt: TGCGCCAGCAGCCCGGAATATTTCCCTTTCCAGTTCTTC
CDR3aa: CASSPEYFPFQFF

abundance: NA
j_gene: TRBJ2-7
d_gene: NA
v_gene: TRBV19
CDR3nt: TGTGCCAGTAGTCCTCGGGACGGGTCCTGCGAGCAGTACTTC
CDR3aa: CASSPRDGSCEQYF

abundance: NA
j_gene: TRBJ2-7
d_gene: NA
v_gene: TRBV9
CDR3nt: TGTGCCAGCAGCGTAGGGGGCCCCCCATCTACCGAGCAGTACTTC
CDR3aa: CASSVGGPPSTEQYF

abundance: NA
j_gene: TRBJ2-7
d_gene: NA
v_gene: TRBV10-1
CDR3nt: TGCGCCAGCAGTGATAGCGGAACCAACTACGAGCAGTACTTC
CDR3aa: CASSDSGTNYEQYF

abundance: NA
j_gene: TRBJ2-4
d_gene: TRBD2
v_gene: TRBV7-2
CDR3nt: TGTGCCAGCAGCCCTAGCGGGAGGGCCCAAAACATTCAGTACTTC
CDR3aa: CASSPSGRAQNIQYF

abundance: many
j_gene: TRBJ2-5
d_gene: NA
v_gene: TRBV12-3/TRBV12-4
CDR3nt: TGTGCCAGCAGTTACCGACCCCTGAAGGGGGAGACCCAGTACTTC
CDR3aa: CASSYRPLKGETQYF

abundance: NA
j_gene: TRBJ2-2
d_gene: NA
v_gene: TRBV18
CDR3nt: TGTGCCAGCTCACCAGGGCCCGAGAGGGAGCTGTTTTTT
CDR3aa: CASSPGPERELFF

abundance: few
j_gene: TRBJ2-7
d_gene: TRBD2
v_gene: TRBV19
CDR3nt: TGTGCCAGTAGTAAGATAGCGGGACTCCTAACCTACGAGCAGTACTTC
CDR3aa: CASSKIAGLLTYEQYF

abundance: many
j_gene: TRBJ1-2
d_gene: NA
v_gene: TRBV6-1
CDR3nt: TGTGCCAGCAGTGAAGCGTGGAAGGGCTACACCTTC
CDR3aa: CASSEAWKGYTF

abundance: few
j_gene: TRBJ2-7
d_gene: TRBD1
v_gene: TRBV27
CDR3nt: TGTGCCAGCAGTTTGATTCCCGGGACAGGGGCCTACGAGCAGTACTTC
CDR3aa: CASSLIPGTGAYEQYF

abundance: NA
j_gene: TRBJ1-3
d_gene: NA
v_gene: TRBV20-1
CDR3nt: TGCAGTGCCGCGGACGACTCCTCTGGAAACACCATATATTTT
CDR3aa: CSAADDSSGNTIYF

abundance: many
j_gene: TRBJ1-4
d_gene: NA
v_gene: TRBV7-6
CDR3nt: TGTGCCAGCAGCTTAAGGGCCATTGCCGGTAGAGAATTCGAAAAACTGTTTTTT
CDR3aa: CASSLRAIAGREFEKLFF

abundance: few
j_gene: TRBJ2-5
d_gene: TRBD1
v_gene: TRBV14
CDR3nt: TGTGCCAGCAGCCCTTTCGGGACAGGGGGTCAGGAGACCCAGTACTTC
CDR3aa: CASSPFGTGGQETQYF

abundance: NA
j_gene: TRBJ2-3
d_gene: NA
v_gene: TRBV6-2/TRBV6-3
CDR3nt: TGTGCCAGCAGTTACCGAGGACCAGTTAGCACAGATACGCAGTATTTT
CDR3aa: CASSYRGPVSTDTQYF

abundance: NA
j_gene: TRBJ1-1
d_gene: TRBD1
v_gene: TRBV9
CDR3nt: TGTGCCAGCAGCGCGGGGACAGGGGGCGAAGCTTTCTTT
CDR3aa: CASSAGTGGEAFF

abundance: many
j_gene: TRBJ1-1
d_gene: NA
v_gene: TRBV2
CDR3nt: TGTGCCAGCACTGGGGGTGGAAGGACTGAAGCTTTCTTT
CDR3aa: CASTGGGRTEAFF